This T cell receptor (beta chain) was retrieved from a study of T cell clonality in common variable immunodeficiency. Clones were sequenced by immunoSEQ multiplex PCR, and TCRdb holds only the in-frame ones, with some missing. The repertoire shows around 32,000 clones, none seen only once; the top ten take 4.5% to 6%. As for this clone: Its antigen is currently unknown. The missing CDR3 end, 3 residues past where the read stops, is filled in from the germline J gene.

The CVID group had fewer than 19 females and 25 to 30 males, mean age around 40. No CVID subject was ill or on immunomodulatory drugs when sampled. Heparinized whole blood, about 5 to 9 ml, came from each donor. Overall study results and limits: TCRbeta clonality was increased in CVID versus healthy controls. Common variable immunodeficiency TCR beta sequences reportedly had fewer deletions and N-nucleotide insertions.

The CDR3 is 13 amino acids. The V and J ends lost 3 bases and 6 bases respectively, with 8 bases between them. The germline V gene has CDR1 SGHVS and CDR2 FNYEAQ. The receptor comes from a human donor with common variable immunodeficiency. This chain joins TRBV7-6 and TRBJ2-2; a possible D gene is TRBD1 (5 bases). Material for sequencing was peripheral blood mononuclear cells. The covered CDR3 bases are TGTGCCAGCAGCTTGGCAGGGCCCGGGGAG. Translated, it gives CASSLAGPGE. The entire CDR3 reads CASSLAGPGELFF.